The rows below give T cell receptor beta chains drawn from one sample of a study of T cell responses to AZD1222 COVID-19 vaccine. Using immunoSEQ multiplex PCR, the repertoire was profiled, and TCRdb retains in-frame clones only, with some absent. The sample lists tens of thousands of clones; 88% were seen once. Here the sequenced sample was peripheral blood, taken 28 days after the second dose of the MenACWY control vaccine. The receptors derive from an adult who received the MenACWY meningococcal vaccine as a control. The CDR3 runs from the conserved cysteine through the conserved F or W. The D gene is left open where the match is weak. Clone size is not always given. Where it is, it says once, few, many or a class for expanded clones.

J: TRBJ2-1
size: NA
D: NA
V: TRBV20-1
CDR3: CSARASYEQFF
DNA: TGCAGTGCTAGGGCTAGCTATGAGCAGTTCTTC

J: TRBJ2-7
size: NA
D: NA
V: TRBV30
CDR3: CAWSASLVGEQYF
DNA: TGTGCCTGGAGCGCTTCCTTAGTTGGCGAGCAGTACTTC

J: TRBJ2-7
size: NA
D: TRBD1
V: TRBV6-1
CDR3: CASSETGFRYEQYF
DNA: TGTGCCAGCAGTGAGACAGGGTTCCGCTACGAGCAGTACTTC

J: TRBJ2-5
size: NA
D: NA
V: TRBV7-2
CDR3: CASSPPTGVETQYF
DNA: TGTGCCAGCAGCCCTCCCACGGGGGTGGAGACCCAGTACTTC

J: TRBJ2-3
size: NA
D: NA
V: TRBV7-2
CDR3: CASSLGGGGIGYTQYF
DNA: TGTGCCAGCAGCTTAGGAGGGGGGGGGATTGGATATACGCAGTATTTT

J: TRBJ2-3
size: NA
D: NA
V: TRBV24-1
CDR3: CATSDLSRGLGDTQYF
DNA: TGTGCCACCAGTGATTTGTCTCGGGGGCTGGGAGATACGCAGTATTTT

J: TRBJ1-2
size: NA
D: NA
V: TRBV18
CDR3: CASSPTEVNYGYTF
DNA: TGTGCCAGCTCACCAACGGAAGTTAACTATGGCTACACCTTC

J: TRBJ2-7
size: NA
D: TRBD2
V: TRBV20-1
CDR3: CSASSRLAGGPAASYEQYF
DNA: TGCAGTGCTAGTTCTCGGCTAGCGGGAGGGCCGGCTGCGTCCTACGAGCAGTACTTC

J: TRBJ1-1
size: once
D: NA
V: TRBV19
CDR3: CASSISPMNTEAFF
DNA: TGTGCCAGTAGTATAAGTCCGATGAACACTGAAGCTTTCTTT

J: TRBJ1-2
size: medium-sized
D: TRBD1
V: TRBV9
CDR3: CASSLLSGTEGGYTF
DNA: TGTGCCAGCAGCCTCTTATCCGGGACAGAGGGTGGCTACACCTTC

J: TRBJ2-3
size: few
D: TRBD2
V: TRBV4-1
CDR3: CASRPIFPGLAVFTDTQYF
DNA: TGCGCCAGCAGACCTATTTTCCCGGGACTAGCGGTTTTCACAGATACGCAGTATTTT

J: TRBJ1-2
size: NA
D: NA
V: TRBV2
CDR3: CASRFDYGYTF
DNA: TGTGCCAGCAGGTTTGACTATGGCTACACCTTC

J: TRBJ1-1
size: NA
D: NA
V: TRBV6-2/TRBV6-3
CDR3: CASGPAGTNTEAFF
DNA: TGTGCCAGCGGCCCGGCGGGGACGAACACTGAAGCTTTCTTT

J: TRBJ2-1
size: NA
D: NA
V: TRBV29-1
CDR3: CSARVRLSYNEQFF
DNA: TGCAGCGCGAGGGTTCGGCTCTCCTACAATGAGCAGTTCTTC

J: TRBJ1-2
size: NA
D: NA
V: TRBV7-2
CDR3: CASSLALNNVGFMGYGYTF
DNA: TGTGCCAGCAGCTTAGCGCTAAACAACGTAGGATTCATGGGCTATGGCTACACCTTC

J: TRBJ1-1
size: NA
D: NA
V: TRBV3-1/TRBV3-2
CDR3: CASSHQGEGEAFF
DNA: TGTGCCAGCAGCCATCAGGGAGAGGGTGAAGCTTTCTTT

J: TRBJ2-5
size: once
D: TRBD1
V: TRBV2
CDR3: CASSKDRGRQTQYF
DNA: TGTGCCAGCAGTAAAGACAGGGGAAGGCAGACCCAGTACTTC

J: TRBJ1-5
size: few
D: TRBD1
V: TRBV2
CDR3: CASSLQGGRSNQPQHF
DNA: TGTGCCAGCAGCTTACAGGGGGGAAGAAGCAATCAGCCCCAGCATTTT

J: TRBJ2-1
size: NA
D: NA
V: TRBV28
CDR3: CASSWSGTRVGEQFF
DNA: TGTGCCAGCAGTTGGTCCGGGACCCGAGTGGGTGAGCAGTTCTTC

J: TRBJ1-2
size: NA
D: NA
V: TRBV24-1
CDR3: CATYTGNYGYTF
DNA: TGTGCCACCTACACAGGAAACTATGGCTACACCTTC

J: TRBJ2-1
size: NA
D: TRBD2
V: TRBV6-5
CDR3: CASRTSGGAGEQFF
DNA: TGTGCCAGCAGGACTAGCGGGGGGGCCGGTGAGCAGTTCTTC

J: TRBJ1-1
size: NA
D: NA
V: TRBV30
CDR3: CAWSRQAGDTEAFF
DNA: TGTGCCTGGAGCAGACAGGCGGGGGACACTGAAGCTTTCTTT

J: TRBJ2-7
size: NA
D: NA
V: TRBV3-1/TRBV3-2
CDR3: CASSQDPNSYEQYF
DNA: TGTGCCAGCAGCCAAGATCCTAACTCCTACGAGCAGTACTTC

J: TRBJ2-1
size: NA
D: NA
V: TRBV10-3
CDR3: CAISPGLNYNEQFF
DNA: TGTGCCATCAGTCCGGGACTGAACTACAATGAGCAGTTCTTC

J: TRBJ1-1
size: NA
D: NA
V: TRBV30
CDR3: CALWGFGTEAFF
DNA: TGTGCGCTCTGGGGATTCGGCACTGAAGCTTTCTTT

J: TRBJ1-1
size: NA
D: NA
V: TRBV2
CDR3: CASSQQGMNTEAFF
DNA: TGTGCCAGCAGCCAACAGGGAATGAACACTGAAGCTTTCTTT

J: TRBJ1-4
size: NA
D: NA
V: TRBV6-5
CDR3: CASSYDGGRNEKLFF
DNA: TGTGCCAGCAGTTACGATGGGGGACGTAATGAAAAACTGTTTTTT

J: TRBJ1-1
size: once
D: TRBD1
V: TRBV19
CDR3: CASSGDRVGTEAFF
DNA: TGTGCCAGTAGTGGGGACAGGGTGGGCACTGAAGCTTTCTTT

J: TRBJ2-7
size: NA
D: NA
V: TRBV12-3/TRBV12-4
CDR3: CASSLFPLEQYF
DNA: TGTGCCAGCAGTTTATTCCCGCTGGAGCAGTACTTC

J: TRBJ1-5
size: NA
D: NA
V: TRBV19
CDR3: CASSIRGQPQHF
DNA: TGTGCCAGTAGTATCCGGGGTCAGCCCCAGCATTTT

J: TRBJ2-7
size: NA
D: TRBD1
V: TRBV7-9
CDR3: CAVRGTGVLEQYF
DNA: TGTGCCGTGCGGGGGACAGGGGTCCTCGAGCAGTACTTC

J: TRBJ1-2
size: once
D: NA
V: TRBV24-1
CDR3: CATSDQGYSGYTF
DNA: TGTGCCACCAGTGATCAGGGGTACAGCGGCTACACCTTC

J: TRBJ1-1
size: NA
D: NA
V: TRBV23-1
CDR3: CAPKCDEEGGNTEAFF
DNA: TGCGCCCCTAAGTGTGATGAGGAGGGGGGGAACACTGAAGCTTTCTTT

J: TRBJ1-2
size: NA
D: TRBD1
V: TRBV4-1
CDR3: CASSQDFGDRGFISHGYTF
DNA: TGCGCCAGCAGCCAAGATTTCGGTGACAGGGGATTCATAAGCCATGGCTACACCTTC

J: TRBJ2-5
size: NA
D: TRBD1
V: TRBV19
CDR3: CASSPGDRSVTQYF
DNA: TGTGCCAGTAGTCCGGGGGACAGGTCCGTGACCCAGTACTTC

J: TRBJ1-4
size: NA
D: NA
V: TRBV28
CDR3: CASSNEKLFF
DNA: TGTGCCAGCAGCAATGAAAAACTGTTTTTT